The present T cell receptor beta chain was sequenced within a study of T cell changes during pregnancy in multiple sclerosis. The protocol was immunoSEQ multiplex PCR, while the TCRdb copy is restricted to in-frame clones and leaves out a portion. The sample yields about 39,000 clones, about 90% seen once. CDR3 length equals 16 residues. Germline assignment: CDR1 SNHLY and CDR2 FYNNEI. J lost 0 bases, V lost 6 bases, and 5 bases had no gene match. The gene calls are TRBV2 and TRBJ2-1; 10 bases map to TRBD2. The TCR originated in a female donor in good health, enrolled as a control in a pregnancy study. The sequencing here drew on CD4+ T cells from peripheral blood mononuclear cells, taken after pregnancy. The DNA of the CDR3 is TGTGCCAGCAGAATACTAGCGGGGTACTCCTACAATGAGCAGTTCTTC. Protein: CASRILAGYSYNEQFF.